A selection of T cell receptor beta chains follows, all from one sample in a study of T cell responses to AZD1222 COVID-19 vaccine. Assay used: immunoSEQ multiplex PCR; TCRdb lists only in-frame clones, some missing. The sample has 150,000 to 200,000 clones; 85% to 90% are singletons. Sequencing was performed on peripheral blood, taken on day 0 of AZD1222 vaccination. The receptors originated from an adult in good health. Both conserved end residues are part of each CDR3. A D gene is named only where the DNA matches it firmly. Clone size is stated in some rows and not others, as once, few, many or a class when expanded.

D gene	V gene	clone size	CDR3 length	J gene	CDR3 protein	CDR3 DNA
TRBD1	TRBV7-2	NA	13	TRBJ2-7	CASSVTTGLEQYF	TGTGCCAGCAGCGTCACGACAGGGTTGGAGCAGTACTTC
NA	TRBV2	NA	13	TRBJ1-4	CASSRGPNEKLFF	TGTGCCAGCAGCAGGGGCCCTAATGAAAAACTGTTTTTT
TRBD1	TRBV28	once	16	TRBJ1-1	CASSLSTGGKNTEAFF	TGTGCCAGCAGTTTAAGCACAGGGGGCAAGAACACTGAAGCTTTCTTT
TRBD1	TRBV9	NA	15	TRBJ2-3	CASSVDDRGSDTQYF	TGTGCCAGCAGCGTAGACGACAGGGGCTCAGATACGCAGTATTTT
TRBD1	TRBV29-1	NA	14	TRBJ1-2	CSVEDPTGDYGYTF	TGCAGCGTTGAAGATCCGACAGGGGACTATGGCTACACCTTC
NA	TRBV5-4	NA	16	TRBJ1-4	CASSLNPTVLNEKLFF	TGTGCCAGCAGCTTGAATCCTACAGTCCTAAATGAAAAACTGTTTTTT
TRBD1	TRBV5-1	NA	15	TRBJ2-1	CASGAGTGGTDEQFF	TGCGCCAGCGGAGCCGGGACAGGGGGCACGGATGAGCAGTTCTTC
TRBD1	TRBV19	NA	17	TRBJ1-1	CASSPPGVGGLQGEAFF	TGTGCCAGTAGCCCGCCCGGGGTAGGGGGCCTCCAGGGAGAAGCTTTCTTT
NA	TRBV4-3	NA	17	TRBJ1-4	CASSTNIRGRTLEKLFF	TGCGCCAGCAGCACTAATATTCGGGGCAGGACACTTGAAAAACTGTTTTTT
NA	TRBV5-1	few	13	TRBJ1-3	CASSLGDGNTIYF	TGCGCCAGCAGCCTGGGGGATGGAAACACCATATATTTT
NA	TRBV12-3/TRBV12-4	NA	11	TRBJ2-3	CASSLADTQYF	TGTGCCAGCAGTTTAGCAGATACGCAGTATTTT
NA	TRBV4-2	NA	14	TRBJ1-1	CASSLYVRGTEAFF	TGTGCCAGCAGCCTATACGTAAGGGGGACTGAAGCTTTCTTT
NA	TRBV27	once	14	TRBJ2-3	CASSSWGITDTQYF	TGTGCCAGCAGTTCTTGGGGTATCACAGATACGCAGTATTTT
NA	TRBV5-4	NA	15	TRBJ1-4	CASSRKDRHNEKLFF	TGTGCCAGCAGCCGAAAGGACAGACATAATGAAAAACTGTTTTTT
NA	TRBV28	NA	13	TRBJ1-6	CASSLTGGSPLHF	TGTGCCAGCAGTTTAACAGGAGGATCACCCCTCCACTTT
NA	TRBV27	once	13	TRBJ1-1	CASRVTGNTEAFF	TGTGCCAGCAGAGTGACAGGGAACACTGAAGCTTTCTTT
NA	TRBV7-9	NA	13	TRBJ2-7	CASSSGPTYEQYF	TGTGCCAGCAGCTCGGGACCGACGTACGAGCAGTACTTC
NA	TRBV5-4	NA	17	TRBJ2-2	CASSAGTRSANTGELFF	TGTGCCAGCAGCGCCGGGACACGGTCCGCGAACACCGGGGAGCTGTTTTTT
TRBD1	TRBV29-1	NA	13	TRBJ2-7	CSRRLGQGGEQYF	TGCAGCCGCCGTTTAGGACAGGGAGGCGAGCAGTACTTC
TRBD2	TRBV3-1/TRBV3-2	once	16	TRBJ2-3	CASSQGTSGGTDTQYF	TGTGCCAGCAGCCAAGGAACTAGCGGGGGCACAGATACGCAGTATTTT
NA	TRBV19	NA	14	TRBJ1-5	CASTSLGFNQPQHF	TGTGCCAGTACCTCCCTGGGTTTCAATCAGCCCCAGCATTTT
TRBD1	TRBV25-1	NA	15	TRBJ2-2	CASSVQGTKAGELFF	TGTGCCAGCAGTGTACAGGGGACCAAGGCCGGGGAGCTGTTTTTT
NA	TRBV15	few	14	TRBJ1-3	CATSRDGRGNTIYF	TGTGCCACCAGCAGAGACGGGAGGGGGAACACCATATATTTT
NA	TRBV7-3	few	15	TRBJ2-7	CASSSGPMEVDEQYF	TGTGCCAGCAGCTCGGGACCTATGGAAGTGGACGAGCAGTACTTC
NA	TRBV2	NA	12	TRBJ1-5	CASSVSNQPQHF	TGTGCCAGCAGTGTCAGCAATCAGCCCCAGCATTTT
NA	TRBV2	NA	15	TRBJ2-2	CASRVDLGANRELFF	TGTGCCAGCAGGGTCGACCTCGGGGCGAACAGGGAGCTGTTTTTT
NA	TRBV2	NA	16	TRBJ1-5	CASSEFQGISNQPQHF	TGTGCCAGCAGTGAATTTCAGGGGATAAGCAATCAGCCCCAGCATTTT
NA	TRBV6-5	NA	14	TRBJ2-7	CASSSGTGWYEQYF	TGTGCCAGCAGTTCAGGAACAGGGTGGTACGAGCAGTACTTC
NA	TRBV19	few	15	TRBJ2-2	CATSLGGRNTGELFF	TGTGCCACCTCCCTTGGGGGGAGAAACACCGGGGAGCTGTTTTTT
TRBD1	TRBV5-1	NA	14	TRBJ2-7	CASSLPGQGYEQYF	TGCGCCAGCAGCTTGCCGGGACAGGGTTACGAGCAGTACTTC
NA	TRBV3-1/TRBV3-2	NA	11	TRBJ1-1	CASSRGTEAFF	TGTGCCAGCAGCCGGGGGACGGAAGCTTTCTTT
TRBD2	TRBV6-6	NA	15	TRBJ2-2	CASSSAGGRTGELFF	TGTGCCAGCAGTTCAGCGGGGGGGCGAACCGGGGAGCTGTTTTTT
NA	TRBV5-1	NA	14	TRBJ2-2	CASTLGAEQRELFF	TGCGCCAGCACCCTGGGCGCGGAGCAAAGGGAGCTGTTTTTT